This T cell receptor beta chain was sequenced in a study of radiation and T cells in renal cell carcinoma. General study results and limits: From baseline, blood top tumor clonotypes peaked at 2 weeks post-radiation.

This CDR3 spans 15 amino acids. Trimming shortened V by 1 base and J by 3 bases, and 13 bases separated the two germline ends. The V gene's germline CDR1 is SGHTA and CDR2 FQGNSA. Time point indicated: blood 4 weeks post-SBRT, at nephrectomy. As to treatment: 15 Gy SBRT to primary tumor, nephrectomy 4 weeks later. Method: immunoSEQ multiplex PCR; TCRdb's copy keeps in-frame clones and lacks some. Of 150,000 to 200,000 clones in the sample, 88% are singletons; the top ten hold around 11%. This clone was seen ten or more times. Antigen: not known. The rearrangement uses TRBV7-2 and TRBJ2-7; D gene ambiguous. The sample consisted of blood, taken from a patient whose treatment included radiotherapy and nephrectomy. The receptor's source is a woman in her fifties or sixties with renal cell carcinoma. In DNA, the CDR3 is TGTGCCAGCAGCTTAGTTGTTGAACCAATCTACGAGCAGTACTTC. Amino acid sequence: CASSLVVEPIYEQYF.